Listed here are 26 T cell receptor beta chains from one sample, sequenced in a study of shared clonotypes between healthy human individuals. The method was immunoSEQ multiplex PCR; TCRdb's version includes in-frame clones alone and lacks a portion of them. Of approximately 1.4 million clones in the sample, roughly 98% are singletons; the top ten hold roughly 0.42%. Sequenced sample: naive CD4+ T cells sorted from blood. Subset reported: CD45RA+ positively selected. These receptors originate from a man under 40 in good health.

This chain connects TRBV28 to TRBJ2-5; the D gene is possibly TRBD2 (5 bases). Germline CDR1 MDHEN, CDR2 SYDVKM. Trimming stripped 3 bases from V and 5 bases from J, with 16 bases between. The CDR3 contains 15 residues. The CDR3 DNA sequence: TGTGCCAGCAGTTTTGGAGCGGCGCCTTGGGAGACCCAGTACTTC. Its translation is CASSFGAAPWETQYF.

CDR3 residues: CASSQGPGRAVYEQYF. The CDR3 nucleotides are TGTGCCAGCAGCCAAGGTCCCGGGAGGGCGGTCTACGAGCAGTACTTC. The chain carries TRBV14 and TRBJ2-7; 8 positions agree with TRBD2. The V segment lost 1 base and the J segment 3 bases; nucleotides outside the gene matches: 8. CDR3 length: 16 amino acids. CDR1 is SGHDN and CDR2 is FVKESK in the germline V gene. The full variable domain, rest sourced from reference TRBV14 and TRBJ2-7, is EAGVTQFPSHSVIEKGQTVTLRCDPISGHDNLYWYRRVMGKEIKFLLHFVKESKQDESGMPNNRFLAERTGGTYSTLKVQPAELEDSGVYFCASSQGPGRAVYEQYFGPGTRLTVT.

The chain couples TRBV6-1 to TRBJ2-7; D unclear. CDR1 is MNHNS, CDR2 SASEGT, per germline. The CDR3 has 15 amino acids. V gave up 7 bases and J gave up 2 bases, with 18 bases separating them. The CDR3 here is CASTRPPRGTYEQYF. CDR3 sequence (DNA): TGTGCCAGCACCCGACCCCCCCGCGGCACCTACGAGCAGTACTTC.

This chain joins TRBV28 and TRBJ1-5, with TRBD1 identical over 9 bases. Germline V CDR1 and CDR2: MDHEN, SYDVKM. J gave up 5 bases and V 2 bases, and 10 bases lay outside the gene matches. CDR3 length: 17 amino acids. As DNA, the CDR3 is TGTGCCAGCAGTTTACGACTAGTCGGGACAGGGTATCAGCCCCAGCATTTT. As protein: CASSLRLVGTGYQPQHF.

The CDR3 reads CASSKAPSYEQYF. The CDR3 DNA follows: TGTGCCAGTAGTAAAGCTCCCTCCTACGAGCAGTACTTC. The chain couples TRBV19 to TRBJ2-7; no reliable D call. Per germline, CDR1 LNHDA and CDR2 SQIVND (reference sequence). The CDR3 runs to 13 residues. V lost 4 bases to trimming and J lost 0 bases, with 7 bases between them.

The CDR3 DNA sequence: TGTGCCAGCAGTTTCGGCGGGACAGGGGGCACAGCCCAGCATTTT. Protein: CASSFGGTGGTAQHF. The chain carries TRBV27 and TRBJ1-5, with 12 bases that match TRBD1. Germline CDR1 is MNHEY and CDR2 is SMNVEV (reference sequence). The ends lost 3 bases at V and 11 bases at J; junction bases unmatched: 8. The CDR3 has 15 amino acids.

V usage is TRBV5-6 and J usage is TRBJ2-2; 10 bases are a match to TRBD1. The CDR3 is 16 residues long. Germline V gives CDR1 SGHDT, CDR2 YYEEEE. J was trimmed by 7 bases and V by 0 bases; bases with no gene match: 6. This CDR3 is CASSLAGTGAIGELFF. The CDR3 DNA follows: TGTGCCAGCAGCTTGGCCGGGACAGGGGCTATCGGGGAGCTGTTTTTT. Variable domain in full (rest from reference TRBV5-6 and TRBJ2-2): DAGVTQSPTHLIKTRGQQVTLRCSPKSGHDTVSWYQQALGQGPQFIFQYYEEEERQRGNFPDRFSGHQFPNYSSELNVNALLLGDSALYLCASSLAGTGAIGELFFGEGSRLTVL.

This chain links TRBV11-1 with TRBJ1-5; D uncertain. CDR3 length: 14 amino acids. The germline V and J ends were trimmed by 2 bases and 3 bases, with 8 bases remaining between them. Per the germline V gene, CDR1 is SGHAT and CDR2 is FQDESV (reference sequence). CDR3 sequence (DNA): TGTGCCAGCAGCTTAAGCAGCCCCAATCAGCCCCAGCATTTT. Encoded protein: CASSLSSPNQPQHF.

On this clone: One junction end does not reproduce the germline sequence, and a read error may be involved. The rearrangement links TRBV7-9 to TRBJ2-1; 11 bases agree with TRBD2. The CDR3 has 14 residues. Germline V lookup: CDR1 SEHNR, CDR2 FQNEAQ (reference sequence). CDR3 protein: CASSVAGGSVEQFF. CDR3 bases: TGTGCCAGCAGCGTAGCGGGAGGGTCAGTTGAGCAGTTCTTC.

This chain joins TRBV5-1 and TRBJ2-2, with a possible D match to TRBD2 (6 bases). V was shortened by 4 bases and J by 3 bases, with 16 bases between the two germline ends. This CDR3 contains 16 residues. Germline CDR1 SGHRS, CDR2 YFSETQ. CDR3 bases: TGCGCCAGCAGCCCCGGAGGGGTTAGAGACACCGGGGAGCTGTTTTTT. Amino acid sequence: CASSPGGVRDTGELFF.

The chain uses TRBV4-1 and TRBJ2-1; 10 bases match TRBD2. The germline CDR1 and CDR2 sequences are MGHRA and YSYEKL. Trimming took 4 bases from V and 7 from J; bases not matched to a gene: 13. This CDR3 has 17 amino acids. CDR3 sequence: CASSPPESSGRGNEQFF. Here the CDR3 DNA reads TGCGCCAGCAGCCCCCCGGAGTCTAGCGGGAGAGGGAATGAGCAGTTCTTC.

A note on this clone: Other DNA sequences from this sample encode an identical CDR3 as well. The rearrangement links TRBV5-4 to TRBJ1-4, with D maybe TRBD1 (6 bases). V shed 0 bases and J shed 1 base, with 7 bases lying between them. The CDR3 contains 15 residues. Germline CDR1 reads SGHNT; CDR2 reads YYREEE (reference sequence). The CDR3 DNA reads TGTGCCAGCAGCTTGGAGGGGGGAACTAATGAAAAACTGTTTTTT. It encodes CASSLEGGTNEKLFF.

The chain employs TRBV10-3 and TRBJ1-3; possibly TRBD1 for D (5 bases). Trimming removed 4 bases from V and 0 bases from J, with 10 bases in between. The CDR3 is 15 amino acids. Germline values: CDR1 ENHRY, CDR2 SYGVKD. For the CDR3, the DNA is TGTGCCATCAGTGGTGGGGGGTCCTCTGGAAACACCATATATTTT. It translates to CAISGGGSSGNTIYF.

Here the CDR3 DNA reads TGTGCCAGCAGCCTATTTTCCAGGGAAACTGAAGCTTTCTTT. Its translation: CASSLFSRETEAFF. The chain is built from TRBV28 and TRBJ1-1, with TRBD1 as a possible D gene (5 bases). The CDR3 is 14 amino acids. Germline CDR1 and CDR2: MDHEN and SYDVKM. Between the trimmed V and J ends, which lost 6 bases and 5 bases, there was a span of 16 bases.

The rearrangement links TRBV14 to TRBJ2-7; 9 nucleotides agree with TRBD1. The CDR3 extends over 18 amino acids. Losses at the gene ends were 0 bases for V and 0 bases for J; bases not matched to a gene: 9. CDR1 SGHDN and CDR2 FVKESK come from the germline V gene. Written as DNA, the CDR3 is TGTGCCAGCAGCCAAGATTCGTTAGGGACAGGGAACTCCTACGAGCAGTACTTC. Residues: CASSQDSLGTGNSYEQYF.

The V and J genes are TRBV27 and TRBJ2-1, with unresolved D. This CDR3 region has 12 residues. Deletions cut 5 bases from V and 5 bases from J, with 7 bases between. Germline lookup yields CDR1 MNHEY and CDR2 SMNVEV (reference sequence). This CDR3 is CASSQINNEQFF. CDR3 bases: TGTGCCAGCAGTCAGATAAACAATGAGCAGTTCTTC.

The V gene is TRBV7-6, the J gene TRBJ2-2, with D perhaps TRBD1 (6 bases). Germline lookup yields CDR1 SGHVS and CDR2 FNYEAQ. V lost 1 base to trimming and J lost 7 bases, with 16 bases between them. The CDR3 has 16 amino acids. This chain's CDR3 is CASSLGATSRGGELFF. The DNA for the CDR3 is TGTGCCAGCAGCTTAGGGGCTACTTCCAGGGGCGGGGAGCTGTTTTTT. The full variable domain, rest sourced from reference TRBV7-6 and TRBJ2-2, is GAGVSQSPRYKVTKRGQDVALRCDPISGHVSLYWYRQALGQGPEFLTYFNYEAQQDKSGLPNDRFSAERPEGSISTLTIQRTEQRDSAMYRCASSLGATSRGGELFFGEGSRLTVL.

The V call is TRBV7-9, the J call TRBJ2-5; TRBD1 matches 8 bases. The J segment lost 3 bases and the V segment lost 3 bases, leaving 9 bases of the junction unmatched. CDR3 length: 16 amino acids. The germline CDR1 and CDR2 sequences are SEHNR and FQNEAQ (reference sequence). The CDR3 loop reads CASSLSGRQGKETQYF. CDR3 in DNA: TGTGCCAGCAGCTTGAGTGGGAGACAGGGGAAAGAGACCCAGTACTTC.

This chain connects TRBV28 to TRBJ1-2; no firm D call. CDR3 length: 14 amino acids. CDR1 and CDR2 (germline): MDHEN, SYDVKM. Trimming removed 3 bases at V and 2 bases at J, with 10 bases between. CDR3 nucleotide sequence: TGTGCCAGCAGTTTCCGTGACAAGAACTATGGCTACACCTTC. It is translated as CASSFRDKNYGYTF.

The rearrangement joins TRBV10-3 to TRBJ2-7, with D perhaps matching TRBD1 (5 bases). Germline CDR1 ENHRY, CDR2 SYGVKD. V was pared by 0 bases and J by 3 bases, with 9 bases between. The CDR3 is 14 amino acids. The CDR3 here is CAISESGPRYEQYF. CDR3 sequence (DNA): TGTGCCATCAGTGAGTCGGGGCCCCGCTACGAGCAGTACTTC.

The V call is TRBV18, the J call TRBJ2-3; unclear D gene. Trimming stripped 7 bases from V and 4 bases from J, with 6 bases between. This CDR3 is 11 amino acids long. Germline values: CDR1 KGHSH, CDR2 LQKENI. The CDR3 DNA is TGTGCCAGCTTAGCCGCAGATACGCAGTATTTT. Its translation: CASLAADTQYF.

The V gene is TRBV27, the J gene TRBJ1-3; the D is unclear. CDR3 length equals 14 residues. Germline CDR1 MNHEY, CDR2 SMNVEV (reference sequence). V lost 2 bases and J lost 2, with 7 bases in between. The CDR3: CASSLRYPGNTIYF. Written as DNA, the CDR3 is TGTGCCAGCAGTTTAAGGTACCCTGGAAACACCATATATTTT.

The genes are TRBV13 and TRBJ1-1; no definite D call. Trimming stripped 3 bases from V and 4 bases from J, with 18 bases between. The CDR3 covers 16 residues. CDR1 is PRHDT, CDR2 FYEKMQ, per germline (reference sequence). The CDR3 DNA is TGTGCCAGCAGCTTTCTAGGCCGGGGTTATTCCACTGAAGCTTTCTTT. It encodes CASSFLGRGYSTEAFF. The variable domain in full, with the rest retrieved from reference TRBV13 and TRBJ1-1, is AAGVIQSPRHLIKEKRETATLKCYPIPRHDTVYWYQQGPGQDPQFLISFYEKMQSDKGSIPDRFSAQQFSDYHSELNMSSLELGDSALYFCASSFLGRGYSTEAFFGQGTRLTVV.

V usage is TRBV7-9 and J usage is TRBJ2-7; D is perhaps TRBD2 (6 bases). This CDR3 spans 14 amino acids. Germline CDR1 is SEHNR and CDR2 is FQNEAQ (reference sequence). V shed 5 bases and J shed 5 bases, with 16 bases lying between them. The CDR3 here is CASSVEGGGNEQYF. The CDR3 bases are TGTGCCAGCAGCGTCGAGGGAGGTGGCAACGAGCAGTACTTC.

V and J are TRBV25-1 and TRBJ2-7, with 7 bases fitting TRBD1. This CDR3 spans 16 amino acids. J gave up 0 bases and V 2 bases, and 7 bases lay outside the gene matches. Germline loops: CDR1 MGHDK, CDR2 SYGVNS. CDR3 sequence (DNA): TGTGCCAGCAGTGAAACGAGACAGGGCAGCTCCTACGAGCAGTACTTC. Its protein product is CASSETRQGSSYEQYF.

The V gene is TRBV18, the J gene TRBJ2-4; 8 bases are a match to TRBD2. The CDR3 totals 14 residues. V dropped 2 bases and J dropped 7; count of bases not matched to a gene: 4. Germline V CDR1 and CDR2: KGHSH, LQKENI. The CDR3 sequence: CASSPVAGGNIQYF. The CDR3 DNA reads TGTGCCAGCTCACCAGTGGCGGGAGGCAACATTCAGTACTTC.